This T cell receptor (beta chain) is drawn from a study of cytomegalovirus exposure and HLA in healthy donors (dated by TCRdb to 2015 to 2018). Context from the whole study: An earlier analysis of roughly 570 of the donors reported 276 Gb of sequence data and 117 million unique TCR beta sequences obtained from approximately 180 million T cells. Roughly 300 gigabases of sequencing data and approximately 92 million unique TCR sequences made up an early release that covered approximately 650 HLA-typed donors. Of the approximately 370 genotyped donors, approximately 80% were placed in the genetic ancestry cluster associated with self-reported Caucasian donors. The study was designed to test whether signatures of past pathogen exposure could be identified by cataloging public T cell receptors. The study profiled the T cell repertoires of 550 to 700 subjects by immunosequencing and related them to cytomegalovirus serostatus. Along with the approximately 650-subject first cohort, a separate validation cohort of over a hundred different subjects was used. The study combined high-throughput TCR immunosequencing, statistical association of individual TCRs with disease status, and machine learning to predict cytomegalovirus infection status. A later analysis re-examined previously published TCR beta repertoires from more than 600 donors and added high-resolution HLA genotyping to investigate patterns of TCR occurrence. Rather than using new phenotypic data, the later analysis identified candidate immune exposures from TCR beta sequences and from how often those sequences occurred across donors. In an earlier analysis of 587 of the donors, high-throughput TCR beta sequencing was used to judge whether each TCR beta V gene segment behaved as functional or pseudogenic. Donor age, sex, ethnicity and CMV serostatus were compiled alongside the repertoire data. A later genetic analysis used genome-wide SNP genotypes for about 55% of the 666 donors, treating that subset as a discovery cohort. Every repertoire in the discovery cohort had been generated on one and the same sequencing platform. Both class I and class II loci were covered by HLA typing, at four-digit resolution. The number of donors typed differed by locus, with 629-630 for A, B, C, DRB1 and DQB1, roughly 520 for DQA1, 600 to 610 for DPA1, and 400 to 490 for DPB1. Roughly five DR-DQ haplotypes were handled as single units for association and clustering because linkage in the cohort was strong. Among a few hundred genotyped donors of the cohort, an average of approximately 230,000 unique TCR beta nucleotide sequences were sequenced per donor, roughly 18% of them non-productive. Beyond this particular receptor, the publication reports: In a later analysis, several top co-occurrence clusters were reported to appear linked to parvovirus B19, influenza, CMV and Epstein-Barr virus. Because some donors lacked HLA typing at each locus, the association tests relied only on the typed subset. The authors suggested that the approach could potentially be generalized to other disease states and immunological phenotypes. A few of the identified cytomegalovirus-associated TCR beta chains were confirmed in vitro to be specific for cytomegalovirus antigens. A further reported finding was that TCR beta sequences accurately predicted the HLA-A and HLA-B alleles for most subjects in the first cohort. When HLA alleles, especially DR and DQ, strongly co-occurred, TCR associations were difficult to assign to individual alleles. Across donors, most TCR sequences were observed very rarely, whereas some public TCRs were present in many individuals. A later analysis associated roughly 17,000 TCR beta sequences with specific HLA alleles at a false discovery rate of 0.05. In a later analysis, TCR association rates were found to vary across HLA loci, with the most associated TCRs seen for DRB1 alleles and the fewest for HLA-C alleles. A cluster of highly shared sequence variants was judged likely to be a technical artifact of the sequencing pipeline. Linkage disequilibrium might explain the correlated functional status among segregating V segments, but an unknown experimental factor could not be excluded. An earlier analysis of around 500 of the donors showed that most TCR beta V segments appeared in productive rearrangements either about 90% or about 30% of the time, which broadly matched IMGT annotations. A later analysis found that HLA-associated TCR beta chains were more clonally expanded and had lower generation probabilities than equally common non-associated chains. According to a later genetic analysis, donors in an Asian-associated ancestry cluster had fewer N-insertions in productive TCRs than the approximately 690-donor mean. The presence/absence analyses assumed that sequencing depth was roughly uniform across donors, and that assumption may not be true. The classifier was reported to diagnose cytomegalovirus status with high specificity and sensitivity in both the original cohort and the validation cohort. Immune exposure information for the cohort was limited to CMV serostatus. Only TCR beta chains were sequenced in this cohort, and the absence of alpha or paired-chain data limited detectable features. Because counts were too low, approximately 15 rarely observed V segments, including chromosome 9 orphons, were excluded from the earlier analysis of a few hundred of the donors. The study gave a list of 150 to 200 TCR beta chains associated with cytomegalovirus. Some IMGT-functional V segments, including TRBV6-2 and TRBV6-3, could not be distinguished by the 87-base-pair reads and were therefore excluded. According to a later analysis, most CMV-associated TCR beta chains appeared to be HLA-restricted, and the HLA associations seemed to be driven largely by CMV exposure. V-gene and J-gene trimming of TCR beta chains was associated with a missense DCLRE1C variant in a later genetic analysis, and the association was replicated in an independent cohort.

In total, roughly 710 healthy bone marrow donors made up the cohort. At the time of sampling, all cohort members were nominally healthy, though unrecorded immune exposures were likely present. The donor was CMV seropositive and was included in the group of 250 to 350 seropositive cohort members. A peripheral blood sample was provided by each donor, and peripheral blood mononuclear cells were used for TCR beta sequencing. Genomic DNA extraction from the blood cell samples was performed with the Qiagen DNeasy Blood Extraction Kit. From a lookup of the germline V gene, CDR1 and CDR2 are MNHEY and SVGAGI. The CDR3 has 15 amino acids, counting the end cysteine and phenylalanine. CDR3 DNA is the only sequence kept; it has 45 bases, read in frame from the first base. Relative to germline, V is missing 6 bases and J is missing 1 base, with 3 bases of the junction outside any gene match. The receptor library was made with the immunoSEQ multiplex PCR assay. The multiplex PCR relied on a mix of 60 forward primers for TCR Vbeta segments and 13 reverse primers for TCR Jbeta segments. The CDR3 region of rearranged TCR beta genes was amplified from genomic DNA with a multiplex PCR assay. The amplified TCR beta libraries were sequenced on the Illumina HiSeq System as 87-base-pair reads. Per the source publication's procedure: In a later analysis, tens of millions of unique TCR beta chains were counted across the roughly 610 repertoires, and approximately 9.9 million of these chains were shared by at least two donors. Raw reads were error-corrected and collapsed into unique sequences with a nearest-neighbor algorithm that merged closely related sequences to remove PCR and sequencing errors. V, D and J gene segments were assigned by aligning CDR3 sequences to IMGT reference sequences. For a sequence to be retained, at least a six-nucleotide match to both a V gene segment and a J gene segment was required. Rearrangements were called productive when the CDR3 lacked stop codons and stayed in frame with V and J; all others were non-productive. CDR3 was defined according to IMGT convention as the region running from the second conserved V-encoded cysteine to the conserved J-encoded phenylalanine. The earlier analysis of approximately 590 of the donors excluded any sequence lacking an unambiguous match to a single V gene segment. In an earlier analysis of approximately 610 of the donors, V segments were called functional above 56.7% productive rearrangements and were called segregating when the between-donor standard deviation exceeded 5%. To diagnose cytomegalovirus status from the catalog of TCR beta chain sequences, a statistical classification framework was built. In a later analysis, TCR nucleotide sequences were compared against IMGT/GENE-DB human TR gene sequences so that V and J genes could be assigned. Using the TCRdist pipeline, a later analysis assigned CDR3 sequences along with most-parsimonious VDJ recombination scenarios. A later analysis defined each TCR beta chain by its CDR3 amino acid sequence plus V-gene family, and excluded reads lacking a unique V-gene family. A later analysis removed nearly 600 highly shared, low-generation-probability nucleotide sequences to deal with suspected cross-contamination and a sequencing artifact. A later analysis calculated a clonal expansion index for each public chain from normalized within-repertoire ranks of inferred template counts. In a later analysis, generation probabilities were computed using a VDJ recombination model fitted to out-of-frame rearrangements, and the results were checked against IGoR. In a later analysis, TCR-TCR, TCR-HLA and TCR-CMV co-occurrence was scored with hypergeometric tests, and a repertoire-size bias correction was applied to TCR pairs. False discovery rates were estimated in a later analysis by permuting HLA or CMV assignments 20 times. A later analysis grouped co-occurring TCRs with DBSCAN, adding TCRdist sequence similarity when clustering within HLA-allele-positive subsets. Repertoires with fewer than 30,000 or more than 120,000 public chains, plus five repertoires with anomalous nucleotide sharing, were excluded from co-occurrence clustering. Not all clones reach the TCRdb copy of this immuneACCESS table, which keeps in-frame sequences only. Checked studies attribute under half of the gap to unresolved V genes and leave the rest unexplained. D and trimming come from the DNA, and the V and J calls and clone size come from that table. The sample data list approximately 100,000 clones, and 77% of these were observed just once. The ten largest account for 9.5% to 12% of the sample.

This clone has more than one count but fewer than ten. This clone's antigen is unknown. No qualities accompany the bases; no much larger clone lies one base away. The receptor chain draws on TRBV6-5 and TRBJ2-3, with 11 bases matching TRBD2. This receptor was identified in a man aged 35-49 years in good health and CMV-seropositive. The specimen was PBMCs. The sequenced DNA is TGTGCCAGCAGCTTTAGCGGGGGGGGCACAGATACGCAGTATTTT. Translated, this is CASSFSGGGTDTQYF.